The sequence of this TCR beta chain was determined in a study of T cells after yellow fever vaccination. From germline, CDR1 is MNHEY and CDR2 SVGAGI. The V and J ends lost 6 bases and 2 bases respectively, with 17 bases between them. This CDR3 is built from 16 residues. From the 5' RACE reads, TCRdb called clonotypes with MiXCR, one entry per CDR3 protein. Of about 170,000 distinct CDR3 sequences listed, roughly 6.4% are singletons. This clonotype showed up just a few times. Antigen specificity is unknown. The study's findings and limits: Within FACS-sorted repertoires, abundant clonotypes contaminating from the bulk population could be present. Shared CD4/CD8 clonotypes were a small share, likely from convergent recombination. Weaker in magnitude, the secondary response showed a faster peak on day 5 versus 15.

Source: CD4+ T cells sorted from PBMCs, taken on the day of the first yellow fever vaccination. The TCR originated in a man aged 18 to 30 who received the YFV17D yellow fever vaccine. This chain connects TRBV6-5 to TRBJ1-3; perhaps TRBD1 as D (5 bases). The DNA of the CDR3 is TGTGCCAGCAGGCGCGCCAGGGCGGCGGCTGGAAACACCATATATTTT. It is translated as CASRRARAAAGNTIYF.